The subject of this entry is one TCR beta chain. Its antigen is currently unknown. Measured with immunoSEQ multiplex PCR; TCRdb has only the in-frame clones, and not every one. The sample includes under 3,000 clones, 65% to 70% of them seen just once. The sample originates from a study of T cells in tumors after PD-1 blockade. Study-level background: Patients had no prior checkpoint blockade, systemic immunosuppressants, or anti-cancer therapy within 4 weeks.

Study findings and constraints: About 41% of tumor TCR clonotypes were also found in blood. Clonal replacement, not reinvigoration, is suggested for expanded exhausted CD8+ clones after therapy.

The sequences come from tumor tissue, collected after anti-PD-1 treatment. The sequence came from a human donor with basal cell carcinoma.

The CDR3 nucleotides are TGCAGCGTTGACGGGGTATCAGGGTATGGCTACACCTTC. Translating it yields CSVDGVSGYGYTF. The chain has TRBV29-1 and TRBJ1-2; tentatively, D is TRBD1 (5 bases). The V end was cut by 3 bases, the J end by 5 bases, with 13 bases between. The germline gives CDR1 SQVTM, CDR2 ANQGSEA. The CDR3 runs 13 residues.